These T cell receptor beta chains were read from a single sample in a study of blood T cell repertoires in COVID-19. TCRdb's table, derived via immunoSEQ multiplex PCR, lists solely in-frame clones and lacks some. The data hold roughly 430,000 clones, with around nine tenths observed a single time. Specimen: PBMCs or T cells enriched from blood (not recorded which). All receptors come from a woman aged 18-35 years who had been exposed to COVID-19. Both conserved end residues are part of each CDR3. The D gene is left open where the match is weak. Size is omitted from some rows. Given values are once, few, many or a class for expanded clones.

V: TRBV7-9; D: -; J: TRBJ1-1; size: -; CDR3: CASSLDAGTFKAFF; DNA: TGTGCCAGCAGCTTAGATGCCGGGACTTTTAAAGCTTTCTTT
V: TRBV10-1; D: -; J: TRBJ2-6; size: -; CDR3: CASSGADSSGANVLTF; DNA: TGCGCCAGCAGTGGGGCAGACAGCTCTGGGGCCAACGTCCTGACTTTC
V: TRBV5-6; D: -; J: TRBJ2-5; size: -; CDR3: CASSLVAGWEETQYF; DNA: TGTGCCAGCAGCTTGGTGGCGGGATGGGAGGAGACCCAGTACTTC
V: TRBV28; D: -; J: TRBJ1-6; size: -; CDR3: CASSLPRSSYNSPLHF; DNA: TGTGCCAGCAGTTTACCCCGGAGCTCCTATAATTCACCCCTCCACTTT
V: TRBV7-9; D: -; J: TRBJ2-3; size: once; CDR3: CASSLGHLPDTQYF; DNA: TGTGCCAGCAGCTTAGGACATTTGCCAGATACGCAGTATTTT
V: TRBV19; D: -; J: TRBJ2-7; size: -; CDR3: CASTPAGSSYEQYF; DNA: TGTGCCAGTACCCCGGCAGGGTCCTCCTACGAGCAGTACTTC
V: TRBV20-1; D: -; J: TRBJ2-1; size: -; CDR3: CSASVAGSMVEQFF; DNA: TGCAGTGCTAGTGTGGCAGGTTCTATGGTGGAGCAGTTCTTC
V: TRBV27; D: TRBD1; J: TRBJ1-5; size: -; CDR3: CASRQGTISNQPQHF; DNA: TGTGCCAGCCGACAGGGGACTATAAGCAATCAGCCCCAGCATTTT
V: TRBV30; D: -; J: TRBJ1-6; size: -; CDR3: CAWSEEGWSPLHF; DNA: TGTGCCTGGAGTGAAGAGGGATGGTCACCCCTCCACTTT
V: TRBV6-1; D: -; J: TRBJ2-2; size: -; CDR3: CASSTGATGELFF; DNA: TGTGCCAGCAGCACCGGAGCGACCGGGGAGCTGTTTTTT
V: TRBV12-3/TRBV12-4; D: -; J: TRBJ2-3; size: -; CDR3: CASRRSPADTQYF; DNA: TGTGCCAGCAGACGGAGTCCGGCGGATACGCAGTATTTT
V: TRBV5-3; D: -; J: TRBJ2-3; size: once; CDR3: CARSLRLPDTQYF; DNA: TGTGCCAGAAGCTTGAGACTGCCGGATACGCAGTATTTT
V: TRBV9; D: TRBD2; J: TRBJ2-1; size: -; CDR3: CASSAARTSGGRDEQFF; DNA: TGTGCCAGCAGCGCTGCGCGGACTAGCGGGGGGCGGGATGAGCAGTTCTTC
V: TRBV29-1; D: TRBD2; J: TRBJ2-1; size: once; CDR3: CSARTSGSGVNEQFF; DNA: TGCAGCGCCCGGACTAGCGGGAGCGGAGTCAATGAGCAGTTCTTC
V: TRBV16; D: -; J: TRBJ2-1; size: -; CDR3: CASSLGGALRTYNEQFF; DNA: TGTGCCAGCAGCCTAGGGGGGGCCCTCAGGACCTACAATGAGCAGTTCTTC
V: TRBV24-1; D: TRBD2; J: TRBJ2-1; size: -; CDR3: CATSDFREGQNEQFF; DNA: TGTGCCACCAGTGATTTCCGGGAGGGCCAGAATGAGCAGTTCTTC
V: TRBV23-1; D: TRBD2; J: TRBJ2-7; size: once; CDR3: CASSQSGPGTSGSLIRGSYEQYF; DNA: TGCGCCAGCAGTCAATCGGGGCCCGGGACTAGCGGGAGTTTAATTAGGGGATCCTACGAGCAGTACTTC
V: TRBV7-9; D: TRBD1; J: TRBJ1-5; size: once; CDR3: CASSQGGQGNQPQHF; DNA: TGTGCCAGCAGCCAAGGGGGCCAGGGGAATCAGCCCCAGCATTTT
V: TRBV28; D: TRBD1; J: TRBJ2-7; size: -; CDR3: CARDRGLYEQYF; DNA: TGTGCCAGAGACAGGGGGCTTTACGAGCAGTACTTC
V: TRBV5-8; D: TRBD2; J: TRBJ2-1; size: -; CDR3: CASSLRLAGGPIEQFF; DNA: TGTGCCAGCAGCTTGCGGCTAGCGGGAGGGCCTATTGAGCAGTTCTTC
V: TRBV24-1; D: TRBD1; J: TRBJ2-7; size: -; CDR3: CATSEAGTGIHEQYF; DNA: TGTGCCACCAGTGAGGCCGGGACAGGGATCCACGAGCAGTACTTC
V: TRBV28; D: TRBD1; J: TRBJ1-5; size: -; CDR3: CASSSDLGGPVYQPQHF; DNA: TGTGCCAGCAGTTCCGACTTAGGGGGCCCCGTTTATCAGCCCCAGCATTTT
V: TRBV7-9; D: TRBD1; J: TRBJ1-2; size: -; CDR3: CASSRTGVDYGYTF; DNA: TGTGCCAGCAGCAGAACAGGGGTCGACTATGGCTACACCTTC
V: TRBV21-1; D: -; J: TRBJ2-1; size: -; CDR3: CASSKSAIAGLAYEQFF; DNA: TGTGCCAGCAGCAAATCGGCGATTGCGGGACTAGCTTATGAGCAGTTCTTC
V: TRBV4-1; D: TRBD2; J: TRBJ2-3; size: -; CDR3: CASSQDPGTSPTQYF; DNA: TGCGCCAGCAGCCAAGATCCAGGGACTAGCCCTACGCAGTATTTT
V: TRBV27; D: -; J: TRBJ2-7; size: -; CDR3: CASSLGTVSNEQYF; DNA: TGTGCCAGCAGTTTAGGAACAGTGTCTAACGAGCAGTACTTC
V: TRBV28; D: TRBD2; J: TRBJ2-7; size: -; CDR3: CASSLYGLAGASGYEQYF; DNA: TGTGCCAGCAGTTTATATGGGCTAGCGGGGGCCTCCGGTTACGAGCAGTACTTC
V: TRBV14; D: -; J: TRBJ2-3; size: -; CDR3: CASSHAMRGSTDTQYF; DNA: TGTGCCAGCAGCCACGCAATGCGAGGGAGCACAGATACGCAGTATTTT
V: TRBV4-1; D: TRBD1; J: TRBJ1-5; size: -; CDR3: CASSQDGQGNQPQHF; DNA: TGCGCCAGCAGCCAAGACGGACAGGGCAACCAGCCCCAGCATTTT
V: TRBV28; D: TRBD1; J: TRBJ2-2; size: -; CDR3: CASSPRDRANTGELFF; DNA: TGTGCCAGCAGTCCCCGGGACAGGGCGAACACCGGGGAGCTGTTTTTT
V: TRBV27; D: -; J: TRBJ1-1; size: once; CDR3: CASSFKDTLNTEAFF; DNA: TGTGCCAGCAGTTTTAAAGACACCCTGAACACTGAAGCTTTCTTT
V: TRBV10-3; D: TRBD1; J: TRBJ1-2; size: -; CDR3: CAISSGTGVGYGYTF; DNA: TGTGCCATCAGCTCCGGGACAGGGGTGGGCTATGGCTACACCTTC
V: TRBV11-2; D: TRBD1; J: TRBJ1-1; size: -; CDR3: CASSRDRVGTEAFF; DNA: TGTGCCAGCAGCCGGGACAGGGTGGGCACTGAAGCTTTCTTT
V: TRBV4-1; D: -; J: TRBJ1-4; size: -; CDR3: CASSQDPRGANEKLFF; DNA: TGCGCCAGCAGCCAGGACCCCCGGGGGGCTAATGAAAAACTGTTTTTT
V: TRBV2; D: TRBD1; J: TRBJ1-1; size: -; CDR3: CASRDRDRGLNTEAFF; DNA: TGTGCCAGCAGGGACCGGGACAGGGGGTTGAACACTGAAGCTTTCTTT
V: TRBV12-2; D: -; J: TRBJ1-5; size: -; CDR3: CASRLKVTGGSCKNQEPQHF; DNA: TGTGCAAGTCGCTTAAAAGTGACAGGGGGAAGTTGTAAAAATCAAGAGCCCCAGCATTTT
V: TRBV6-6; D: -; J: TRBJ2-3; size: few; CDR3: CASSRSTTDTQYF; DNA: TGTGCCAGCAGTCGATCTACAACAGATACGCAGTATTTT